These 24 T cell receptor beta chains were sequenced from one sample in a study of cytomegalovirus exposure and HLA in healthy donors. This PCR relied on a set of 60 Vbeta primers and 13 Jbeta primers. TCRdb's table, derived via immunoSEQ multiplex PCR, lists solely in-frame clones and lacks some. This table has roughly 180,000 clones, over 70% appearing once. Sequencing input: PBMCs. The receptor set was obtained from a woman aged 18-29 years in good health and CMV-seropositive.

The chain joins TRBV14 to TRBJ2-1, with 7 bases identical to TRBD2. The germline CDR1 and CDR2 sequences are SGHDN and FVKESK. The J segment lost 8 bases and the V segment lost 4 bases, leaving 5 bases of the junction unmatched. The CDR3 sequence is 13 residues long. CDR3 DNA sequence: TGTGCCAGCAGCCCTTGGAGCGGGGATGAGCAGTTCTTC. Residues: CASSPWSGDEQFF.

The chain uses TRBV5-1 and TRBJ1-1; D may be TRBD1 (6 bases). This CDR3 spans 14 amino acids. Germline CDR1 reads SGHRS; CDR2 reads YFSETQ. V lost 2 bases and J 5 bases, leaving 13 bases between the germline ends. This chain's CDR3 is CASSLGGSRTEAFF. Here the CDR3 DNA reads TGCGCCAGCAGCTTAGGGGGATCCCGGACTGAAGCTTTCTTT. The whole variable domain, filled in from reference TRBV5-1 and TRBJ1-1, reads KAGVTQTPRYLIKTRGQQVTLSCSPISGHRSVSWYQQTPGQGLQFLFEYFSETQRNKGNFPGRFSGRQFSNSRSEMNVSTLELGDSALYLCASSLGGSRTEAFFGQGTRLTVV.

This chain links TRBV6-5 with TRBJ1-2, with TRBD1 matching over 8 bases. This CDR3 region has 13 residues. Germline trimming cut 6 bases from V and 6 bases from J; bases unmatched to any gene: 6. CDR1 and CDR2 (germline): MNHEY, SVGAGI. In DNA form, the CDR3 reads TGTGCCAGCAGAGTGACAGGGGTGCATGGCTACACCTTC. It translates to CASRVTGVHGYTF.

The chain recombines TRBV6-4 with TRBJ2-3; TRBD2 matches at 9 bases. J was trimmed by 2 bases and V by 2 bases; bases with no gene match: 5. CDR1 MRHNA and CDR2 SNTAGT come from the germline V gene. This CDR3 is built from 16 residues. The CDR3 region has the DNA TGTGCCAGCAGTGACGCCAGCGGGGGGCCCACAGATACGCAGTATTTT. Translating it yields CASSDASGGPTDTQYF.

The chain combines TRBV9 with TRBJ2-7, with 7 bases aligning to TRBD1. The V gene end was trimmed by 4 bases and the J gene end by 7 bases; junction bases not matched to a gene: 14. This CDR3 spans 15 amino acids. Germline V CDR1 and CDR2: SGDLS, YYNGEE. In nucleotides, the CDR3 is TGTGCCAGCAGCAATGGAGACAGGGAGTACGAGGAGCAGTACTTC. Translated, it gives CASSNGDREYEEQYF.

This chain joins TRBV19 and TRBJ2-1; D is possibly TRBD2 (6 bases). Looked up from germline, CDR1 is LNHDA and CDR2 is SQIVND (reference sequence). Trimming took off 10 bases at V and 0 bases at J, with 22 bases between the two ends. The CDR3 covers 17 residues. CDR3 DNA sequence: TGTGCCACCCCCTCTCCCGGGGGAGCAAGCTCCTACAATGAGCAGTTCTTC. This translates into CATPSPGGASSYNEQFF.

This chain connects TRBV7-9 to TRBJ2-5, with 8 bases matching TRBD1. Near its end, the DNA agrees better with TRBJ2-7, so the J call may be wrong. The CDR3 runs 14 residues. In germline, CDR1 is SEHNR, CDR2 FQNEAQ (reference sequence). CDR3 amino acids: CASSSGTGLYEQYF. For the CDR3, the DNA is TGTGCCAGCAGCTCCGGGACAGGCCTCTACGAGCAGTACTTC.

The gene calls are TRBV5-1 and TRBJ1-4; D unresolved. V was shortened by 1 base and J by 0 bases, with 10 bases between the two germline ends. Germline V CDR1 and CDR2: SGHRS, YFSETQ. The CDR3 consists of 16 residues. CDR3 amino acids: CASSLTRQSTNEKLFF. The CDR3 DNA is TGCGCCAGCAGCTTGACCAGGCAGTCAACTAATGAAAAACTGTTTTTT.

The rearrangement joins TRBV5-6 to TRBJ2-5, with a weak D call TRBD1 (6 bases). This CDR3 is 14 amino acids long. Germline loops: CDR1 SGHDT, CDR2 YYEEEE. V was shortened by 2 bases and J by 1 base, with 9 bases between the two germline ends. Here the CDR3 DNA reads TGTGCCAGCAGCTTCCGACAGGTCCAAGAGACCCAGTACTTC. Its translation: CASSFRQVQETQYF.

The chain uses TRBV27 and TRBJ2-5; D gene unclear. The germline V and J ends were trimmed by 2 bases and 5 bases, with 12 bases remaining between them. The germline V gene encodes CDR1 MNHEY and CDR2 SMNVEV (reference sequence). The CDR3 covers 14 residues. CDR3 bases: TGTGCCAGCAGTTTAGGTCGGATGAGGGAGACCCAGTACTTC. Residues: CASSLGRMRETQYF.

About this clone: One end of the junction is discordant with germline, which a read error may explain. This chain joins TRBV13 and TRBJ2-3; 9 nucleotides line up with TRBD2. Germline V gene sequence: CDR1 PRHDT, CDR2 FYEKMQ (reference sequence). The CDR3 extends over 16 amino acids. As DNA, the CDR3 is TGTGCCAGCAGCCTAGGGGCTAGCGGGGGCACAGATACGCAGTATTTT. It translates to CASSLGASGGTDTQYF.

This clone was observed a handful of times. The rearrangement uses TRBV27 and TRBJ1-4; possible D gene TRBD1, 6 bases. V was cut by 5 bases and J by 5 bases, with 12 bases left in between. This CDR3 comprises 14 residues. Germline values: CDR1 MNHEY, CDR2 SMNVEV (reference sequence). DNA for the CDR3: TGTGCCAGCAGTAAAGACAGGAACAATGAAAAACTGTTTTTT. Amino acids: CASSKDRNNEKLFF.

The chain is built from TRBV5-1 and TRBJ2-5; D possibly corresponds to TRBD2 (5 bases). This CDR3 spans 13 amino acids. Germline values: CDR1 SGHRS, CDR2 YFSETQ. V was shortened by 4 bases and J by 2 bases, with 9 bases between the two germline ends. This CDR3 is CASSGLAQETQYF. For the CDR3, the DNA is TGCGCCAGCAGCGGCCTAGCACAAGAGACCCAGTACTTC.

The genes are TRBV7-6 and TRBJ2-5; TRBD2 might be the D (6 bases). The V end was cut by 5 bases, the J end by 2 bases, with 15 bases between. Germline CDR1 reads SGHVS; CDR2 reads FNYEAQ. This CDR3 has 15 amino acids. For the CDR3, the DNA is TGTGCCAGCAGCCGGCGTCCGGCGGGGCAAGAGACCCAGTACTTC. This encodes CASSRRPAGQETQYF.

This rearrangement joins TRBV4-1 to TRBJ1-5; perhaps TRBD1 as D (5 bases). Germline CDR1 MGHRA, CDR2 YSYEKL. The V gene lost 1 base and the J gene lost 4 bases, with 14 bases spanning the gap. The CDR3 runs to 16 residues. The CDR3 nucleotides read TGCGCCAGCAGCCAAGGTGGGGCAGGGCGTAATCAGCCCCAGCATTTT. Protein product: CASSQGGAGRNQPQHF.

The chain carries TRBV6-1 and TRBJ2-7; TRBD1 matches at 12 bases. The CDR3 runs to 14 residues. Per germline, CDR1 MNHNS and CDR2 SASEGT. After removal of 9 bases from V and 7 bases from J, the junction contained 10 bases not matched to a gene. Here the CDR3 reads CASRWGTGGYEQYV. The CDR3, as DNA: TGTGCCAGTCGTTGGGGGACAGGGGGCTATGAGCAGTACGTC.

The chain carries TRBV4-1 and TRBJ1-2; 9 bases fit TRBD1. J lost 4 bases, V lost 1 base, and 7 bases had no gene match. From germline, CDR1 is MGHRA and CDR2 YSYEKL. This CDR3 comprises 16 residues. The CDR3, as DNA: TGCGCCAGCAGCCAAGCGAGGTTACAGGGGGCCTATGGCTACACCTTC. Protein sequence: CASSQARLQGAYGYTF.

This chain uses TRBV28 with TRBJ2-5; 11 bases are shared with TRBD1. In germline, CDR1 is MDHEN, CDR2 SYDVKM. The V and J ends lost 5 bases and 11 bases, in that order; junction bases with no gene match: 13. CDR3 length: 15 amino acids. CDR3 nucleotide sequence: TGTGCCAGCAGTGGACCGGGACAGGGGGTTGGAGAGCAGTACTTC. It yields the protein CASSGPGQGVGEQYF. Looking up the rest from reference TRBV28 and TRBJ2-5 gives the full variable domain: DVKVTQSSRYLVKRTGEKVFLECVQDMDHENMFWYRQDPGLGLRLIYFSYDVKMKEKGDIPEGYSVSREKKERFSLILESASTNQTSMYLCASSGPGQGVGEQYFGPGTRLLVL.

The chain is built from TRBV11-2 and TRBJ2-6; TRBD1 aligns across 9 bases. CDR1 SGHAT and CDR2 FQNNGV come from the germline V gene. The CDR3 is 18 amino acids. Unmatched junction bases numbered 12, after V lost 5 bases and J lost 4 bases. CDR3 protein: CASSMTGGGHFGANVLTF. CDR3 coding DNA: TGTGCCAGCAGCATGACAGGGGGGGGACACTTCGGGGCCAACGTCCTGACTTTC.

The genes are TRBV10-1 and TRBJ1-2, with D hard to call. The germline V gene encodes CDR1 WNHNN and CDR2 SYGVQD (reference sequence). Trimming pared 9 bases from V and 8 bases from J, leaving 19 bases between. The CDR3 sequence is 13 residues long. The CDR3 nucleotides are TGCGCCAGATACCGAAGCGGGCGAAGGGGCTACACCTTC. Protein: CARYRSGRRGYTF.

This clone was observed a few times. The chain employs TRBV19 and TRBJ1-2, with D possibly matching TRBD1 (5 bases). V dropped 3 bases and J dropped 3 bases, with 11 bases sitting between them. The CDR3 spans 14 residues. Germline CDR1 is LNHDA and CDR2 is SQIVND (reference sequence). The CDR3 loop is CASSIAGRDYGYTF. In nucleotides, the CDR3 is TGTGCCAGTAGTATTGCCGGCAGGGACTATGGCTACACCTTC.

V usage is TRBV11-2 and J usage is TRBJ2-5, with D possibly matching TRBD2 (5 bases). Trimming cost V 2 bases and J 4 bases, with 11 bases left between them. Germline CDR1 and CDR2: SGHAT and FQNNGV. The CDR3 totals 14 residues. In DNA, the CDR3 is TGTGCCAGCAGCTTAACTAGAGTCTTAGAGACCCAGTACTTC. Translation: CASSLTRVLETQYF.

The chain is built from TRBV6-5 and TRBJ1-5, with 9 bases aligning to TRBD1. With 5 bases clipped from V and 7 bases from J, the junction kept 3 bases outside the gene matches. This CDR3 has 13 amino acids. Per the germline V gene, CDR1 is MNHEY and CDR2 is SVGAGI. The DNA for the CDR3 is TGTGCCAGCAGTCGGGACAGGGTCCAGCCCCAGCATTTT. Translating it yields CASSRDRVQPQHF.

This clone was observed a single time. This chain joins TRBV9 and TRBJ2-5; D call uncertain. Trimming removed 4 bases from V and 2 bases from J, with 6 bases in between. The germline V gene encodes CDR1 SGDLS and CDR2 YYNGEE. The CDR3 runs to 12 residues. CDR3 in amino acids: CASSPGQETQYF. The DNA for the CDR3 is TGTGCCAGCAGCCCCGGGCAAGAGACCCAGTACTTC.